A selection of T cell receptor beta chains follows, all from one sample in a study of neurological immune-mediated disorders. TCRdb fed the 5' RACE reads into MiXCR, producing one record per CDR3 protein. The repertoire consists of 15,000 or so distinct CDR3 sequences, with approximately 13% occurring once and the leading ten covering more than 35%. Sequenced sample: CD8+ T cells from blood. These receptors all come from a female donor with HTLV-1-associated myelopathy (HAM/TSP). Each CDR3 is given with its conserved first and last residue. A D gene is named only where the DNA matches it firmly. For some rows the clone size is stated as once, few or many, or as a class when expanded; others skip it.

J,D,V,size,DNA,CDR3
TRBJ2-7,TRBD1,TRBV2,-,TGTGCCAGCTGCTCCGGACAGGGGGCGCGCGAGCAGTACTTC,CASCSGQGAREQYF
TRBJ2-3,-,TRBV29-1,many,TGCAGCGTTGTTGGGGGCGTGAACACAGATACGCAGTATTTT,CSVVGGVNTDTQYF
TRBJ2-3,-,TRBV27,many,TGTGCCAGTAGGGGACTGCAGAGCACAGATACGCAGTATTTT,CASRGLQSTDTQYF
TRBJ2-5,TRBD2,TRBV11-2,many,TGTGCCAGCAGCTCTGAGCGGGAGGTAACAGCTCAAGAGACCCAGTACTTC,CASSSEREVTAQETQYF
TRBJ2-7,TRBD2,TRBV4-1,many,TGCGCCAGCAGTCTATCGGGGCTAGCGGGAGGCGAGCAGTACTTC,CASSLSGLAGGEQYF
TRBJ2-1,TRBD2,TRBV27,many,TGTGCCAGCAGTTTTCTACCGGGACTAGAAATTGATGAGCAGTTCTTC,CASSFLPGLEIDEQFF
TRBJ2-7,-,TRBV20-1,many,TGCAGTGCTAGAGGGGGACGGGAGTACGAGCAGTACTTC,CSARGGREYEQYF
TRBJ1-2,TRBD1,TRBV6-5,many,TGTGCCAGCAGTTACGGTCCGGGACAGGGGTCCCTGGGCATCTATGGCTACACCTTC,CASSYGPGQGSLGIYGYTF
TRBJ1-2,-,TRBV7-8,many,TGTGCCAGCAGCTCCAGTGGTGGGCTTTATGGCTACACCTTC,CASSSSGGLYGYTF
TRBJ2-7,TRBD1,TRBV5-1,many,TGCGCCAGCAGCCCCGGACAGGTCCTCTACGAGCAGTACTTC,CASSPGQVLYEQYF
TRBJ2-1,-,TRBV3-1,many,TGTGCCAGCAGCCAAGCGGACGGATACAATGAGCAGTTCTTC,CASSQADGYNEQFF
TRBJ2-1,-,TRBV12-3/TRBV12-4,many,TGTGCCAGCAGTTCCCCGGTAAACTCCTACAATGAGCAGTTCTTC,CASSSPVNSYNEQFF
TRBJ2-7,TRBD1,TRBV27,many,TGTGCCAGCAGTCCTGGGGACAGCTCACCTTTGGGGCAGTACTTC,CASSPGDSSPLGQYF
TRBJ1-2,-,TRBV12-2,many,TGTGCAAGTCGCCAGGGGGGGGGCGTCTATGGCTACACCTTC,CASRQGGGVYGYTF
TRBJ2-7,-,TRBV7-9,many,TGTGCCAGCAGCTCGGACAGTCTCTACGAGCAGTACTTC,CASSSDSLYEQYF